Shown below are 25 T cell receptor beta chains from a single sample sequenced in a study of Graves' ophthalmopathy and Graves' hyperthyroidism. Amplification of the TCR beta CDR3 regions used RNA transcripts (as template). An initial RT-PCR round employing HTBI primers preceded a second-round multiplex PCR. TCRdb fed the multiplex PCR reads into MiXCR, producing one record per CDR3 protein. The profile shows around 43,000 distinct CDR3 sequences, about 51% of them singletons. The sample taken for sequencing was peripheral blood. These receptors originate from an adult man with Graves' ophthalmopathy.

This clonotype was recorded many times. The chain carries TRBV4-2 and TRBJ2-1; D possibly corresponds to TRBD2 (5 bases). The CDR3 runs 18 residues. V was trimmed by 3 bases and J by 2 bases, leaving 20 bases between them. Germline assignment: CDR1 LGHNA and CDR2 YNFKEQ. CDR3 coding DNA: TGTGCCAGCAGCCACTCTGGTGAGCCCCGGGGAACCTACAATGAGCAGTTCTTC. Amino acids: CASSHSGEPRGTYNEQFF.

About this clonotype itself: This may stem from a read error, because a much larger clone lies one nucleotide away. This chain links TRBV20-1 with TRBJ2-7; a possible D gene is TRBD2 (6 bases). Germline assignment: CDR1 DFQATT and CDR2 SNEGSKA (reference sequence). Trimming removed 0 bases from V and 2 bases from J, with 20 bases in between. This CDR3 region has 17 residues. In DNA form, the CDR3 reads TGCAGTGCTAGAGACCAACAGCGGGTAATGGGGGCCTACGAGCAGTACTTC. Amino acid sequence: CSARDQQRVMGAYEQYF.

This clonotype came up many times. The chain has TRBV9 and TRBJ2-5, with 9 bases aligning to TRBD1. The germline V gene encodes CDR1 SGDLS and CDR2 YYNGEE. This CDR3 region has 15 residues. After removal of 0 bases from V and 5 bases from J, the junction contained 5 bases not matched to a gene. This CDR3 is CASSVGLGQGETQYF. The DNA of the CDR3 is TGTGCCAGCAGCGTAGGTCTAGGACAGGGGGAGACCCAGTACTTC. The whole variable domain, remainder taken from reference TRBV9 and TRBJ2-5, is DSGVTQTPKHLITATGQRVTLRCSPRSGDLSVYWYQQSLDQGLQFLIQYYNGEERAKGNILERFSAQQFPDLHSELNLSSLELGDSALYFCASSVGLGQGETQYFGPGTRLLVL.

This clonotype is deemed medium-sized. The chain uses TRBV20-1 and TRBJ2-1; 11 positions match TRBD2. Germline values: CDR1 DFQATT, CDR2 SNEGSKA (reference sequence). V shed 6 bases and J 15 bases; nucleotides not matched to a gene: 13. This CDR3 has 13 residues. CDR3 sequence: CSAKLAGAPSAFF. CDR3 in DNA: TGCAGTGCCAAACTAGCGGGAGCCCCGAGTGCGTTCTTC.

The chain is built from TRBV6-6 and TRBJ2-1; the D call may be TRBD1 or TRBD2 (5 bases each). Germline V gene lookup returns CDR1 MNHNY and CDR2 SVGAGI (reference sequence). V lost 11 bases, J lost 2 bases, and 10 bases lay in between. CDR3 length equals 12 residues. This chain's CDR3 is CAGGAAYNEQFF. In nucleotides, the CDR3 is TGTGCCGGGGGTGCCGCCTACAATGAGCAGTTCTTC.

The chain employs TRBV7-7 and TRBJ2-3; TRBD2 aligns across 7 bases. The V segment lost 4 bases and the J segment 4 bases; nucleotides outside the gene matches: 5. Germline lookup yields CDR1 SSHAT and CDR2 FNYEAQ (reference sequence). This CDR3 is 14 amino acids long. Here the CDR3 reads CASSSVAGSDTQYF. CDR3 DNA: TGTGCCAGCAGCTCAGTAGCGGGCTCAGATACGCAGTATTTT.

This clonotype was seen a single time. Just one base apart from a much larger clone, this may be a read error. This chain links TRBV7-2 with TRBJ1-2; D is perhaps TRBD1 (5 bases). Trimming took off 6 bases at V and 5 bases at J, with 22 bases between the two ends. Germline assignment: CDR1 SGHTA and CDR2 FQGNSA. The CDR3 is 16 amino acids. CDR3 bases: TGTGCCAGCAGGGGGGTAGGGGCCCAGCTAGAGTATGGCTACACCTTC. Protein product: CASRGVGAQLEYGYTF.

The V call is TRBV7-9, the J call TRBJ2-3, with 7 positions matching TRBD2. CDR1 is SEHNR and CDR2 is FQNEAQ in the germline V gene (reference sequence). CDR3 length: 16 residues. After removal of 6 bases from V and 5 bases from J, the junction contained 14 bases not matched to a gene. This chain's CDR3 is CASRGSGVRGKDTQYF. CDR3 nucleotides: TGTGCCAGCAGAGGTTCGGGGGTGCGGGGGAAAGATACGCAGTATTTT.

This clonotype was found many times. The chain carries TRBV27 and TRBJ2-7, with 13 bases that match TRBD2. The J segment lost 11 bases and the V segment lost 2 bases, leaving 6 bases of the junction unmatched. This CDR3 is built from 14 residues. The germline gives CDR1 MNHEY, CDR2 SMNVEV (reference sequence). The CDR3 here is CASSLRLAGGPEYF. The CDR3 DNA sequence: TGTGCCAGCAGTTTAAGACTAGCGGGAGGCCCAGAGTACTTC.

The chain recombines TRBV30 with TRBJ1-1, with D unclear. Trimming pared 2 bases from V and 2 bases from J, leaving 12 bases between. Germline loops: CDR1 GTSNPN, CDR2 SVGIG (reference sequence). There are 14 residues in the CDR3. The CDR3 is CAWSNMGSNTEAFF. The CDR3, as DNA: TGTGCCTGGAGTAATATGGGGTCTAACACTGAAGCTTTCTTT.

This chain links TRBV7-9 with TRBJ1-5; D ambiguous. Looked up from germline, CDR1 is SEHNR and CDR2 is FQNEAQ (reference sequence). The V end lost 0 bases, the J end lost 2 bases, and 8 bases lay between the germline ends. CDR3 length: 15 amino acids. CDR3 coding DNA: TGTGCCAGCAGCTTAGCGGAGAATGGCAATCAGCCCCAGCATTTT. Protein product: CASSLAENGNQPQHF.

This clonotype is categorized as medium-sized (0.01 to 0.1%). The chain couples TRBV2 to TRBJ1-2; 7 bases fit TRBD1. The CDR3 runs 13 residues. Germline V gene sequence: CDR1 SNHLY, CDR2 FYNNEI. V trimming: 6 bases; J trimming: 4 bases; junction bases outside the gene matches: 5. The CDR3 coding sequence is TGTGCCAGCAGGAGGGACAGCGCCTATGGCTACACCTTC. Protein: CASRRDSAYGYTF.

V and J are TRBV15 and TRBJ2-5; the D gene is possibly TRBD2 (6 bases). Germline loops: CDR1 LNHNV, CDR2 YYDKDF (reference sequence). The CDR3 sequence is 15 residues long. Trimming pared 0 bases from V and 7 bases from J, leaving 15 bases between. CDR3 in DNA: TGTGCCACCAGCAGAGAGACGGCCACCGGGGGGACCCAGTACTTC. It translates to CATSRETATGGTQYF.

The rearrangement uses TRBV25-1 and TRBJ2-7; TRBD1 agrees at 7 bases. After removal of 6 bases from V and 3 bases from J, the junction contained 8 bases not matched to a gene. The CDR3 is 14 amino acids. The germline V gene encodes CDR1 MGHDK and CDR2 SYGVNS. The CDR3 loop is CASSPTGTDYEQYF. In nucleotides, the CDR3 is TGTGCCAGCAGCCCCACAGGGACAGACTACGAGCAGTACTTC.

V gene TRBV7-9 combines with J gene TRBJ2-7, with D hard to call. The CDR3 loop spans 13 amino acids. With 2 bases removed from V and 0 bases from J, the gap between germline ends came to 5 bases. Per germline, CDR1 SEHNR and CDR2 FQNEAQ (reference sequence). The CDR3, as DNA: TGTGCCAGCAGCTTAAGTAACTCCTACGAGCAGTACTTC. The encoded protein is CASSLSNSYEQYF.

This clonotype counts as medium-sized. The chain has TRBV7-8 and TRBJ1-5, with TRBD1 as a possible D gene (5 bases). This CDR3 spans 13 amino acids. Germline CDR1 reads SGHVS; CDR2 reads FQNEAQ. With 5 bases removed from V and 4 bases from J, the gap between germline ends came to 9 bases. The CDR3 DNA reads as TGTGCCAGCAGCGCCGACAGAAATCAGCCCCAGCATTTT. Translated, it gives CASSADRNQPQHF.

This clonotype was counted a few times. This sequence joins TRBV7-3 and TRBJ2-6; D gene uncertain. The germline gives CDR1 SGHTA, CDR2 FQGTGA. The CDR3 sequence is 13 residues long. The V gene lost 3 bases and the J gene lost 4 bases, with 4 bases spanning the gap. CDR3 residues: CASSFLGANVLTF. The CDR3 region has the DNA TGTGCCAGCAGCTTCTTGGGGGCCAACGTCCTGACTTTC.

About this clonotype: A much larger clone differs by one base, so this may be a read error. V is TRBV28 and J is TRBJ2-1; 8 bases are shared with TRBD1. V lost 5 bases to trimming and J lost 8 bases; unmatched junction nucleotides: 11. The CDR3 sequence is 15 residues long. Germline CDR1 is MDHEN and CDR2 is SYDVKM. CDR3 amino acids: CASSLGDRLLDEQFF. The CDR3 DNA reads TGTGCCAGCAGTCTCGGGGACAGGCTACTAGATGAGCAGTTCTTC.

CDR3 nucleotide sequence: TGCGCCAGCAGCTTACAGGGTAGCACAGATACGCAGTATTTT. Residues: CASSLQGSTDTQYF. The chain joins TRBV10-1 to TRBJ2-3; TRBD1 is a possible D gene (6 bases). V lost 6 bases and J lost 0, with 10 bases in between. This CDR3 has 14 amino acids. Germline V lookup: CDR1 WNHNN, CDR2 SYGVQD (reference sequence).

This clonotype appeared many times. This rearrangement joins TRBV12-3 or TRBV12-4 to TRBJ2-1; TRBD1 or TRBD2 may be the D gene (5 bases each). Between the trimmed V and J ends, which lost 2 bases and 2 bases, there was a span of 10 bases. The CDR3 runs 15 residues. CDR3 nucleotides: TGTGCCAGCAGTTTAAACCGAGGGGCCTACAATGAGCAGTTCTTC. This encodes CASSLNRGAYNEQFF.

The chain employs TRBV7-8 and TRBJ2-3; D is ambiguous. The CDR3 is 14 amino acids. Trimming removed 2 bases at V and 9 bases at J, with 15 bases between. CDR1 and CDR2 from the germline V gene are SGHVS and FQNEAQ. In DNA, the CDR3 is TGTGCCAGCAGCTTAAGGGCCCAAGGAGAGACGCAGTATTTT. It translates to CASSLRAQGETQYF. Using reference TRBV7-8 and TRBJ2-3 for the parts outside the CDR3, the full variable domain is GAGVSQSPRYKVAKRGQDVALRCDPISGHVSLFWYQQALGQGPEFLTYFQNEAQLDKSGLPSDRFFAERPEGSVSTLKIQRTQQEDSAVYLCASSLRAQGETQYFGPGTRLTVL.

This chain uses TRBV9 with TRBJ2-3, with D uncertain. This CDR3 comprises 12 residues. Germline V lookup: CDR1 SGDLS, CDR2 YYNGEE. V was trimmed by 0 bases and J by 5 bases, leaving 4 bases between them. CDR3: CASSVGKDTQYF. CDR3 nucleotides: TGTGCCAGCAGCGTAGGAAAAGATACGCAGTATTTT.

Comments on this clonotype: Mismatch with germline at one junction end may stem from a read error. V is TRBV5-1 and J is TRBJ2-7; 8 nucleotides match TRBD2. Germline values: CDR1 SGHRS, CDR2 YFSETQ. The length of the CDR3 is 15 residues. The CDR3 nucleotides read TGCACCAGCAGCTTTTTCGGGGGGGCCGCAGATACGCAGTACTTC. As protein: CTSSFFGGAADTQYF. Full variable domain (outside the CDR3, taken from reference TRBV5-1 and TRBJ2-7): KAGVTQTPRYLIKTRGQQVTLSCSPISGHRSVSWYQQTPGQGLQFLFEYFSETQRNKGNFPGRFSGRQFSNSRSEMNVSTLELGDSALYLCTSSFFGGAADTQYFGPGTRLTVT.

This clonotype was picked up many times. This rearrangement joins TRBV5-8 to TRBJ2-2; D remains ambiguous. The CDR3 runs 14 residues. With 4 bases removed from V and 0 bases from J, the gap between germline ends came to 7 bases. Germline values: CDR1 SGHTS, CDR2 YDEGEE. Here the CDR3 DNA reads TGTGCCAGCAGCCCCGACACGAACACCGGGGAGCTGTTTTTT. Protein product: CASSPDTNTGELFF.

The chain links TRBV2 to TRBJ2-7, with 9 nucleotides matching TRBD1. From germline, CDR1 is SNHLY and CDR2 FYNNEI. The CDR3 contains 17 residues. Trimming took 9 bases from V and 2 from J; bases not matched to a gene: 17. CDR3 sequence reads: CARNPRASGTGTYEQYF. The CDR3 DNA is TGTGCCAGAAACCCGCGTGCTTCCGGGACAGGGACCTACGAGCAGTACTTC.